The 17 T cell receptor beta chains in this list originate from one sample, sequenced in a study of memory CD4+ T cells and cytomegalovirus serostatus. Single viable CD3+CD4+CD8-CD45RO+ cells were sorted as the memory CD4+ T cells. Produced via immunoSEQ multiplex PCR; TCRdb's table is partial and in-frame only. Of 55,000 to 60,000 clones in the sample, approximately 78% are singletons; the top ten hold about 1%. Specimen: memory CD4+ T cells from blood. These receptors were collected from an adult in good health and CMV-seronegative.

The chain couples TRBV29-1 to TRBJ1-2, with D unclear. CDR1 is SQVTM, CDR2 ANQGSEA, per germline. The CDR3 length is 11 residues. The ends were cut back, 4 bases at V and 7 bases at J, with 10 bases in the middle. CDR3 region: CSVAQGSGYTF. In DNA form, the CDR3 reads TGCAGCGTTGCACAAGGGTCTGGCTACACCTTC.

The rearrangement links TRBV5-6 to TRBJ2-3, with D perhaps TRBD1 or TRBD2 (6 bases each). Trimming stripped 0 bases from V and 2 bases from J, with 10 bases between. Germline CDR1 SGHDT, CDR2 YYEEEE. This CDR3 is built from 15 residues. CDR3 residues: CASSLGAGHTDTQYF. In nucleotides, the CDR3 is TGTGCCAGCAGCTTGGGTGCGGGACACACAGATACGCAGTATTTT.

The chain combines TRBV11-3 with TRBJ2-5; no clear D. Germline values: CDR1 SGHNT, CDR2 YENEEA. The CDR3 sequence is 12 residues long. Trimming removed 3 bases from V and 5 bases from J, with 7 bases in between. The chain's CDR3 is CASSLDPETQYF. The DNA of the CDR3 is TGTGCCAGCAGCTTGGACCCGGAGACCCAGTACTTC. Full variable domain (outside the CDR3, taken from reference TRBV11-3 and TRBJ2-5): EAGVVQSPRYKIIEKKQPVAFWCNPISGHNTLYWYLQNLGQGPELLIRYENEEAVDDSQLPKDRFSAERLKGVDSTLKIQPAELGDSAVYLCASSLDPETQYFGPGTRLLVL.

The V and J genes are TRBV10-3 and TRBJ1-2; D unresolved. Trimming took off 4 bases at V and 2 bases at J, with 11 bases between the two ends. The CDR3 runs 14 residues. The germline V gene has CDR1 ENHRY and CDR2 SYGVKD. This CDR3 reads CAISVEGGNYGYTF. Here the CDR3 DNA reads TGTGCCATCAGTGTAGAAGGTGGAAACTATGGCTACACCTTC.

This chain joins TRBV4-1 and TRBJ2-5; D is unresolved. V was trimmed by 0 bases and J by 9 bases, leaving 11 bases between them. The CDR3 spans 13 residues. The germline V gene has CDR1 MGHRA and CDR2 YSYEKL. This CDR3 is CASSQDRGSPQYF. The CDR3, as DNA: TGCGCCAGCAGCCAAGATCGTGGGTCCCCCCAGTACTTC.

For the CDR3, the DNA is TGTGCCAGCAGCGTAGAGGCTCAAGCCGGGGAGCAGTACTTC. This encodes CASSVEAQAGEQYF. The V gene is TRBV9, the J gene TRBJ2-7; D uncertain. Trimming took 0 bases from V and 7 from J, leaving 14 bases between them. The CDR3 sequence is 14 residues long. Germline loops: CDR1 SGDLS, CDR2 YYNGEE.

This rearrangement joins TRBV10-2 to TRBJ1-5; D gene ambiguous. The CDR3 is 17 amino acids. The germline V and J ends were trimmed by 6 bases and 1 base, with 19 bases remaining between them. Germline CDR1 WSHSY, CDR2 SAAADI. Here the CDR3 DNA reads TGCGCCAGCAGCGACATGGTTTTGGAGGGCAGCAATCAGCCCCAGCATTTT. Encoded protein: CASSDMVLEGSNQPQHF.

The rearrangement uses TRBV28 and TRBJ2-1; D remains ambiguous. The CDR3 contains 12 residues. V gave up 2 bases and J gave up 9 bases, with 8 bases separating them. In germline, CDR1 is MDHEN, CDR2 SYDVKM. The CDR3 DNA follows: TGTGCCAGCAGTTTAAATGTCCGTGAGCAGTTCTTC. Protein: CASSLNVREQFF.

This chain joins TRBV2 and TRBJ2-7; D is perhaps TRBD1 (5 bases). The CDR3 extends over 14 amino acids. V lost 7 bases to trimming and J lost 5 bases, with 18 bases between them. In germline, CDR1 is SNHLY, CDR2 FYNNEI. This CDR3 reads CASIMTTEWNEQYF. CDR3 nucleotides: TGTGCCAGCATAATGACGACAGAATGGAACGAGCAGTACTTC. Drawing the rest from reference TRBV2 and TRBJ2-7, the complete variable domain is EPEVTQTPSHQVTQMGQEVILRCVPISNHLYFYWYRQILGQKVEFLVSFYNNEISEKSEIFDDQFSVERPDGSNFTLKIRSTKLEDSAMYFCASIMTTEWNEQYFGPGTRLTVT.

The chain couples TRBV5-6 to TRBJ2-1, with 13 bases aligning to TRBD2. This CDR3 is built from 16 residues. The germline CDR1 and CDR2 sequences are SGHDT and YYEEEE. Germline trimming cut 0 bases from V and 9 bases from J; bases unmatched to any gene: 6. In DNA form, the CDR3 reads TGTGCCAGCAGCTTGGGGGGCGGACTAGCGGGAGCTGAGCAGTTCTTC. This codes for CASSLGGGLAGAEQFF.

V gene TRBV2 combines with J gene TRBJ2-2, with D tentatively TRBD2 (6 bases). From germline, CDR1 is SNHLY and CDR2 FYNNEI. There are 14 residues in the CDR3. The V end lost 5 bases, the J end lost 8 bases, and 15 bases lay between the germline ends. The chain's CDR3 is CASSLRAAGGELFF. CDR3 sequence (DNA): TGTGCCAGCAGTCTCCGCGCGGCGGGAGGGGAGCTGTTTTTT.

This CDR3 is CASSPQSDYGYTF. The DNA of the CDR3 is TGCGCCAGCAGCCCCCAGTCCGACTATGGCTACACCTTC. This chain links TRBV5-1 with TRBJ1-2; D gene ambiguous. Per germline, CDR1 SGHRS and CDR2 YFSETQ. V dropped 4 bases and J dropped 3 bases, with 10 bases sitting between them. The CDR3 runs 13 residues. Variable domain in full (rest from reference TRBV5-1 and TRBJ1-2): KAGVTQTPRYLIKTRGQQVTLSCSPISGHRSVSWYQQTPGQGLQFLFEYFSETQRNKGNFPGRFSGRQFSNSRSEMNVSTLELGDSALYLCASSPQSDYGYTFGSGTRLTVV.

V and J are TRBV14 and TRBJ1-5; 7 nucleotides match TRBD1. The CDR3 spans 13 residues. Germline CDR1 SGHDN, CDR2 FVKESK. V was pared by 5 bases and J by 7 bases, with 5 bases of the junction left unmatched. This CDR3 is CASSSGQSQPQHF. CDR3 bases: TGTGCCAGCAGCTCGGGACAGTCCCAGCCCCAGCATTTT.

Note on this clone: A junction end diverges from the germline sequence, so it may reflect a read error. This sample also contains other DNA sequences that code for the same CDR3. This chain links TRBV25-1 with TRBJ1-4; perhaps TRBD1 as D (6 bases). Germline V lookup: CDR1 MGHDK, CDR2 SYGVNS. The CDR3 totals 15 residues. CDR3 nucleotides: TGTGCCAGCAGTCCGCGTAGGGGGATTAATGAAAAGCTGTTTTTT. Amino acids: CASSPRRGINEKLFF.

The chain couples TRBV6-5 to TRBJ1-2; a weak D match, TRBD1 (5 bases). V was shortened by 8 bases and J by 4 bases, with 17 bases between the two germline ends. This CDR3 is 14 amino acids long. The germline V gene has CDR1 MNHEY and CDR2 SVGAGI. CDR3 region: CASGGDSFIYGYTF. CDR3 sequence (DNA): TGTGCCAGCGGAGGTGACAGTTTTATCTATGGCTACACCTTC.

The CDR3 nucleotides read TGTGCCAGTACCCCTAGCGTGGGCGAGCAGTTCTTC. It translates to CASTPSVGEQFF. The V and J genes are TRBV19 and TRBJ2-1, with a possible D match to TRBD2 (6 bases). The germline CDR1 and CDR2 sequences are LNHDA and SQIVND (reference sequence). Trimming cost V 7 bases and J 10 bases, with 14 bases left between them. CDR3 length: 12 residues.

In this sample, this clone turned up many times. CDR3 coding DNA: TGTGCCAGCAGCTTGCCTGGATACGAGAATGAGCAGTTCTTC. Residues: CASSLPGYENEQFF. The V gene is TRBV5-4, the J gene TRBJ2-1; D gene unclear. The V gene's germline CDR1 is SGHNT and CDR2 YYREEE (reference sequence). Trimming cost V 1 base and J 7 bases, with 12 bases left between them. The CDR3 is 14 residues long.